The 31 T cell receptor beta chains below all came from one sample that was sequenced in a study of cytomegalovirus exposure and HLA in healthy donors. 60 Vbeta and 13 Jbeta primers were used in PCR. Clones were read by immunoSEQ multiplex PCR, and TCRdb kept only the in-frame ones, dropping some. The table lists roughly 140,000 clones, approximately 80% of them singletons. Sequenced sample: PBMCs. The receptors stem from a woman aged 40 to 55 in good health and CMV-seropositive.

This clone was recorded a few times. The chain has TRBV5-6 and TRBJ2-3, with D perhaps TRBD1 (5 bases). This CDR3 has 14 amino acids. Trimming took 0 bases from V and 2 from J, leaving 7 bases between them. Looked up from germline, CDR1 is SGHDT and CDR2 is YYEEEE. The CDR3 here is CASSLGQFTDTQYF. The CDR3 DNA reads TGTGCCAGCAGCTTGGGACAGTTCACAGATACGCAGTATTTT.

As DNA, the CDR3 is TGTGCCAGCGGAGGGCTAGCGGGAGCGGAGACCCAGTACTTC. Amino acid sequence: CASGGLAGAETQYF. The rearrangement uses TRBV6-1 and TRBJ2-5, with 10 nucleotides matching TRBD2. This CDR3 is 14 amino acids long. Germline-derived CDR1 and CDR2 are MNHNS and SASEGT. J gave up 5 bases and V 8 bases, and 8 bases lay outside the gene matches.

Details on this clone: This likely comes from a read error, as the CDR3 has no conserved phenylalanine or tryptophan at its end. The rearrangement links TRBV4-1 to TRBJ2-7; TRBD2 matches at 14 bases. J was trimmed by 7 bases and V by 4 bases; bases with no gene match: 9. CDR1 is MGHRA, CDR2 YSYEKL, per germline. CDR3 size: 16 residues. CDR3 loop: CASSPGQTSGRGEQYS. The DNA of the CDR3 is TGCGCCAGCAGCCCTGGGCAGACTAGCGGGAGGGGTGAGCAGTACTCC.

The gene calls are TRBV30 and TRBJ2-7, with 8 bases lining up with TRBD2. Germline V gives CDR1 GTSNPN, CDR2 SVGIG (reference sequence). The J segment lost 1 base and the V segment lost 4 bases, leaving 15 bases of the junction unmatched. The CDR3 has 17 residues. The CDR3 DNA reads as TGTGCCTGGATAGCGGCGGGCCTAAGCGGGGGATCCTACGAGCAGTACTTC. Translation: CAWIAAGLSGGSYEQYF.

The gene calls are TRBV5-1 and TRBJ1-2, with TRBD1 as a possible D gene (5 bases). Per germline, CDR1 SGHRS and CDR2 YFSETQ. The CDR3 extends over 13 amino acids. The V end was cut by 2 bases, the J end by 6 bases, with 11 bases between. The CDR3 reads CASSFLQGDGYTF. In nucleotides, the CDR3 is TGCGCCAGCAGCTTTCTGCAGGGTGATGGCTACACCTTC. Filled out from reference TRBV5-1 and TRBJ1-2, the complete variable domain reads KAGVTQTPRYLIKTRGQQVTLSCSPISGHRSVSWYQQTPGQGLQFLFEYFSETQRNKGNFPGRFSGRQFSNSRSEMNVSTLELGDSALYLCASSFLQGDGYTFGSGTRLTVV.

The chain couples TRBV27 to TRBJ2-1, with D unclear. The CDR3 contains 11 residues. The V end lost 6 bases, the J end lost 8 bases, and 8 bases lay between the germline ends. From germline, CDR1 is MNHEY and CDR2 SMNVEV (reference sequence). CDR3 in DNA: TGTGCCAGCAGCGAACGGGATGAGCAGTTCTTC. As protein: CASSERDEQFF.

The chain combines TRBV10-3 with TRBJ2-1; possibly TRBD1 for D (6 bases). CDR1 and CDR2 (germline): ENHRY, SYGVKD. The CDR3 totals 14 residues. V was clipped by 7 bases and J by 8 bases, with 18 bases between them. For the CDR3, the DNA is TGTGCCATCACCCCCGGACAGCTAGGACATGAGCAGTTCTTC. It yields the protein CAITPGQLGHEQFF.

The table lists this clone with a count of one. The chain uses TRBV25-1 and TRBJ2-4; perhaps TRBD2 as D (6 bases). Looked up from germline, CDR1 is MGHDK and CDR2 is SYGVNS. Trimming stripped 1 base from V and 0 bases from J, with 10 bases between. CDR3 size: 16 residues. The CDR3 spells CASSESRGVAKNIQYF. The DNA of the CDR3 is TGTGCCAGCAGTGAATCGCGGGGCGTAGCCAAAAACATTCAGTACTTC.

Details on this clone: This same CDR3 is encoded by further DNA sequences in the sample. The chain employs TRBV27 and TRBJ1-1, with 7 bases aligning to TRBD1. Trimming took 3 bases from V and 5 from J; bases not matched to a gene: 6. The CDR3 has 14 amino acids. Germline values: CDR1 MNHEY, CDR2 SMNVEV (reference sequence). CDR3 sequence reads: CASSLTGRNTEAFF. CDR3 DNA: TGTGCCAGCAGTTTGACAGGGCGGAATACTGAAGCTTTCTTT.

The genes are TRBV2 and TRBJ2-3; tentative D call: TRBD1 (5 bases). Germline CDR1 is SNHLY and CDR2 is FYNNEI. Trimming removed 2 bases at V and 7 bases at J, with 7 bases between. The CDR3 sequence is 12 residues long. CDR3 DNA: TGTGCCAGCAGTGAAAGGGGAAATACGCAGTATTTT. Its translation is CASSERGNTQYF.

Turning to this clone: Sequence at one end of the junction differs from germline and may be a read error. The chain recombines TRBV7-9 with TRBJ2-3; D gene uncertain. There are 16 residues in the CDR3. Germline V gene lookup returns CDR1 SEHNR and CDR2 FQNEAQ (reference sequence). The CDR3: CSSSLGDLGGTDTQYF. In nucleotides, the CDR3 is TGTTCCAGCAGCTTAGGCGATCTAGGTGGCACAGATACGCAGTATTTT.

This clone appeared a single time. This chain links TRBV7-2 with TRBJ2-1, with 9 bases aligning to TRBD2. The CDR3 covers 16 residues. Unmatched junction bases numbered 5, after V lost 5 bases and J lost 0 bases. Looked up from germline, CDR1 is SGHTA and CDR2 is FQGNSA. The CDR3 DNA sequence: TGTGCCAGCAGCCCTATTAGCGGGAGCTCCTACAATGAGCAGTTCTTC. This codes for CASSPISGSSYNEQFF.

V usage is TRBV5-6 and J usage is TRBJ1-1, with 8 positions matching TRBD1. CDR1 is SGHDT and CDR2 is YYEEEE in the germline V gene. Losses at the gene ends were 4 bases for V and 6 bases for J; bases not matched to a gene: 14. The CDR3 covers 16 residues. The CDR3 coding sequence is TGTGCCAGCAGCAGTGGGACAGGAAGATTTTTAGCTGAAGCTTTCTTT. This translates into CASSSGTGRFLAEAFF.

V gene TRBV11-2 combines with J gene TRBJ2-1, with TRBD2 matching 9 bases. Germline lookup yields CDR1 SGHAT and CDR2 FQNNGV. Trimming took 3 bases from V and 0 from J; bases not matched to a gene: 3. The CDR3 extends over 16 amino acids. The CDR3 reads CASSFLAGSSYNEQFF. CDR3 in DNA: TGTGCCAGCAGCTTTCTAGCGGGAAGCTCCTACAATGAGCAGTTCTTC.

The gene calls are TRBV18 and TRBJ2-1, with 7 bases aligning to TRBD2. CDR1 KGHSH and CDR2 LQKENI come from the germline V gene. This CDR3 spans 15 amino acids. After removal of 1 base from V and 8 bases from J, the junction contained 8 bases not matched to a gene. The CDR3 spells CASSPRASAGDEQFF. The CDR3 DNA reads TGTGCCAGCTCACCACGGGCTAGCGCGGGGGATGAGCAGTTCTTC.

The CDR3 spells CASSLGLAGGPGGEQYF. The CDR3 DNA follows: TGTGCCAGCAGCTTAGGGCTAGCGGGAGGCCCGGGGGGCGAGCAGTACTTC. The chain carries TRBV7-6 and TRBJ2-7; 11 bases agree with TRBD2. Unmatched junction bases numbered 11, after V lost 1 base and J lost 6 bases. CDR1 SGHVS and CDR2 FNYEAQ come from the germline V gene. The CDR3 spans 17 residues. The full variable domain, in which reference TRBV7-6 and TRBJ2-7 provide the parts outside the CDR3, is GAGVSQSPRYKVTKRGQDVALRCDPISGHVSLYWYRQALGQGPEFLTYFNYEAQQDKSGLPNDRFSAERPEGSISTLTIQRTEQRDSAMYRCASSLGLAGGPGGEQYFGPGTRLTVT.

DNA for the CDR3: TGTGCTAGTGGACTGACCTACGAGCAGTACTTC. The encoded protein is CASGLTYEQYF. The V gene is TRBV12-5, the J gene TRBJ2-7, with unresolved D. In germline, CDR1 is LGHNT, CDR2 FRNRAP. The CDR3 spans 11 residues. Trimming cost V 6 bases and J 2 bases, with 5 bases left between them.

For the CDR3, the DNA is TGTGCCAGCAGCGTAGAGGAGGGGACTGGCTACACCTTC. It translates to CASSVEEGTGYTF. The chain carries TRBV9 and TRBJ1-2; perhaps TRBD1 as D (5 bases). The CDR3 is 13 residues long. Germline V gene lookup returns CDR1 SGDLS and CDR2 YYNGEE. With 0 bases removed from V and 7 bases from J, the gap between germline ends came to 10 bases.

V gene TRBV6-1 combines with J gene TRBJ1-2, with D uncertain. CDR3 length: 12 amino acids. Germline CDR1 is MNHNS and CDR2 is SASEGT. V was trimmed by 6 bases and J by 2 bases, leaving 7 bases between them. This CDR3 is CASRARNYGYTF. Here the CDR3 DNA reads TGTGCCAGCAGGGCCAGAAACTATGGCTACACCTTC.

The sample holds a few counts of this clone. The V gene is TRBV4-1, the J gene TRBJ2-3; 7 bases match TRBD2. Per the germline V gene, CDR1 is MGHRA and CDR2 is YSYEKL. V trimming: 6 bases; J trimming: 1 base; junction bases outside the gene matches: 7. The CDR3 length is 15 residues. This CDR3 reads CASSGVGGGTDTQYF. The CDR3 DNA follows: TGCGCCAGCAGTGGAGTGGGAGGGGGCACAGATACGCAGTATTTT.

The genes are TRBV28 and TRBJ1-2; the match to TRBD1 covers 8 bases. CDR1 and CDR2 from the germline V gene are MDHEN and SYDVKM. V shed 8 bases and J 8 bases; nucleotides not matched to a gene: 7. CDR3 length: 12 amino acids. CDR3 DNA sequence: TGTGCCAGCGTGCAGGGGGCGGGGGGCTACACCTTC. The encoded protein is CASVQGAGGYTF.

J is TRBJ2-7 and V is TRBV7-9, with TRBD2 matching over 7 bases. Germline values: CDR1 SEHNR, CDR2 FQNEAQ (reference sequence). Trimming took 7 bases from V and 7 from J; bases not matched to a gene: 7. The CDR3 runs to 12 residues. The CDR3 bases are TGTGCCAGCACCTCATCGGGGGGTGAGCAGTACTTC. It translates to CASTSSGGEQYF.

This clone was counted once. The V call is TRBV12-5, the J call TRBJ2-5; 9 bases line up with TRBD2. V lost 7 bases, J lost 5 bases, and 5 bases stayed unmatched. The CDR3 runs to 13 residues. Germline CDR1 reads LGHNT; CDR2 reads FRNRAP. The CDR3 region has the DNA TGTGCTAGTGCTAGTAGCGGGAGCGAGACCCAGTACTTC. This translates into CASASSGSETQYF.

The chain is built from TRBV15 and TRBJ2-7, with a possible D match to TRBD1 (5 bases). The V end was cut by 2 bases, the J end by 7 bases, with 15 bases between. The CDR3 is 14 residues long. CDR1 is LNHNV, CDR2 YYDKDF, per germline (reference sequence). The DNA for the CDR3 is TGTGCCACCAGCAGAACGGACACTCGGCGGGAGCAGTACTTC. It specifies CATSRTDTRREQYF.

CDR3 nucleotide sequence: TGTGCCAGCAGCAAAGGGGACAGGGCGAACTCTGGAAACACCATATATTTT. Encoded protein: CASSKGDRANSGNTIYF. The chain carries TRBV21-1 and TRBJ1-3; the table's D call, TRBD1, was not checked against the DNA. TRBV21-1 has pseudogene status. This CDR3 is 17 amino acids long.

This chain connects TRBV28 to TRBJ1-1, with D possibly matching TRBD1 (5 bases). V shed 5 bases and J shed 4 bases, with 14 bases lying between them. The CDR3 has 14 amino acids. The V gene's germline CDR1 is MDHEN and CDR2 SYDVKM. The CDR3 bases are TGTGCCAGCAGTCCCGCCGGGGGTAGCACTGAAGCTTTCTTT. Residues: CASSPAGGSTEAFF.

This chain joins TRBV4-1 and TRBJ1-2, with 10 bases lining up with TRBD1. With 4 bases clipped from V and 6 bases from J, the junction kept 8 bases outside the gene matches. Germline V gives CDR1 MGHRA, CDR2 YSYEKL. This CDR3 spans 15 amino acids. CDR3 sequence: CASSLRTGGWHGYTF. The DNA for the CDR3 is TGCGCCAGCAGCCTCAGGACAGGGGGGTGGCATGGCTACACCTTC.

As for this clone: At the DNA level, this CDR3 is encoded by other sequences in the same sample as well. The rearrangement uses TRBV10-3 and TRBJ2-2, with 8 positions matching TRBD1. V was clipped by 8 bases and J by 5 bases; unmatched bases: 7. This CDR3 contains 14 residues. In germline, CDR1 is ENHRY, CDR2 SYGVKD. The CDR3 is CAISGGEGTGELFF. CDR3 in DNA: TGTGCCATCTCAGGGGGCGAGGGAACCGGGGAGCTGTTTTTT.

About this clone itself: Other nucleotide sequences from this sample produce the same CDR3. CDR3 sequence (DNA): TGTGCCAGCAGCTTTTCGGCGGGAGGGCCCCAAGAGACCCAGTACTTC. Its translation is CASSFSAGGPQETQYF. The V call is TRBV11-2, the J call TRBJ2-5, with 9 bases lining up with TRBD2. Trimming took 3 bases from V and 1 from J; bases not matched to a gene: 6. From germline, CDR1 is SGHAT and CDR2 FQNNGV. The CDR3 contains 16 residues.

J is TRBJ2-2 and V is TRBV7-9, with D possibly being TRBD1 (6 bases). V was shortened by 3 bases and J by 1 base, with 6 bases between the two germline ends. Germline assignment: CDR1 SEHNR and CDR2 FQNEAQ (reference sequence). The CDR3 is made up of 14 amino acids. This CDR3 is CASSLTGNTGELFF. In nucleotides, the CDR3 is TGTGCCAGCAGCTTGACAGGGAACACCGGGGAGCTGTTTTTT.

The V gene is TRBV2, the J gene TRBJ2-1; 8 positions match TRBD1. Germline loops: CDR1 SNHLY, CDR2 FYNNEI. The CDR3 contains 15 residues. V lost 6 bases and J lost 2; bases outside the gene matches: 6. CDR3 sequence reads: CASRQGQATYNEQFF. CDR3 DNA sequence: TGTGCCAGCAGGCAGGGACAGGCAACCTACAATGAGCAGTTCTTC. The complete variable domain, with remaining parts taken from reference TRBV2 and TRBJ2-1, reads EPEVTQTPSHQVTQMGQEVILRCVPISNHLYFYWYRQILGQKVEFLVSFYNNEISEKSEIFDDQFSVERPDGSNFTLKIRSTKLEDSAMYFCASRQGQATYNEQFFGPGTRLTVL.